A selection of T cell receptor beta chains follows, all from one sample in a study of blood T cell repertoires in COVID-19. Clones were sequenced by immunoSEQ multiplex PCR, and TCRdb holds only the in-frame ones, with some missing. The data show a few hundred thousand clones, 70% to 90% seen once. Sequenced: peripheral blood. The receptors were gathered from a woman aged 50 to 65 who had recovered from COVID-19. CDR3s include the opening cysteine and the closing phenylalanine or tryptophan. A D gene is named only where the DNA matches it firmly. Some rows have no size entry. The others give once, few or many, or a class for an expanded clone.

cdr3_nt,cdr3_aa,j_call,clone_size,d_call,v_call
TGCGCCAGCAGACAGGGGGCCGGGAACACTGAAGCTTTCTTT,CASRQGAGNTEAFF,TRBJ1-1,.,TRBD1,TRBV10-1
TGTGCCTGGAGTTTAGGGGATATCTACGAGCAGTACTTC,CAWSLGDIYEQYF,TRBJ2-7,once,.,TRBV30
TGCGCCAGCAGCTCTAACAGGGACGAGCAGTACTTC,CASSSNRDEQYF,TRBJ2-7,once,.,TRBV5-1
TGTGCCAGCAGCTTATCCAGGGGGCGTGGAAACACCATATATTTT,CASSLSRGRGNTIYF,TRBJ1-3,.,TRBD1,TRBV7-2
TGTGCCAGCAGCCCGATGACTAGCGGGGGGGAGCTGTTTTTT,CASSPMTSGGELFF,TRBJ2-2,.,TRBD2,TRBV7-3
TGTGCCAGCAGCTTAGCCGTTTACAATGAGCAGTTCTTC,CASSLAVYNEQFF,TRBJ2-1,.,.,TRBV11-2
TGTGCCAGCAGCTTGGTTGGGGCACGGAACACTGAAGCTTTCTTT,CASSLVGARNTEAFF,TRBJ1-1,few,.,TRBV5-8
TGTGCCAGCAGCTTTGGACAGGGGGCGGGTGGCTACACCTTC,CASSFGQGAGGYTF,TRBJ1-2,.,TRBD1,TRBV7-2
TGCAGTGCTACTGATACAGGGGAACCTGTCACTGAAGCTTTCTTT,CSATDTGEPVTEAFF,TRBJ1-1,.,TRBD1,TRBV20-1
TGTGCCAGCAGCCGGGACAGGGAGGGAGGTTGGCCCCAGCATTTT,CASSRDREGGWPQHF,TRBJ1-5,once,TRBD1,TRBV7-2
TGTGCCAGCAGTTTGGGCGGGAGTTCCTACAATGAGCAGTTCTTC,CASSLGGSSYNEQFF,TRBJ2-1,.,TRBD2,TRBV11-2
TGCAGTGCTAGTCCCAGGCCTACTTTATACGAGCAGTACTTC,CSASPRPTLYEQYF,TRBJ2-7,.,.,TRBV20-1
TGCGCCAGCAGCCCACTAGCGGGAGGAACAGATACGCAGTATTTT,CASSPLAGGTDTQYF,TRBJ2-3,.,TRBD2,TRBV5-1
TGTGCCAGCAGCTTAGGTCTAGCGGGGGGTCGCGAGCAGTACTTC,CASSLGLAGGREQYF,TRBJ2-7,.,TRBD2,TRBV7-8
TGTGCCAGCAAACCCAGGACAGGACCCTACGAGCAGTACTTC,CASKPRTGPYEQYF,TRBJ2-7,.,TRBD1,TRBV27
TGTGCCAGCAGCTTACCTAGCGGGAGCCAAGAGACCCAGTACTTC,CASSLPSGSQETQYF,TRBJ2-5,.,TRBD2,TRBV5-4
TGTGCCAGCAGACAGGGGGAGGACACTGAAGCTTTCTTT,CASRQGEDTEAFF,TRBJ1-1,.,TRBD1,TRBV2
TGTGCCAGTAGCAGACAGTCCAATGAGCAGTTCTTC,CASSRQSNEQFF,TRBJ2-1,.,.,TRBV19
TGTGCCAGCAGCACACGAAGGAGGAGTGGGGGGAATACGCAGTATTTT,CASSTRRRSGGNTQYF,TRBJ2-3,.,.,TRBV11-1
TGTGCCAGCAGTCCTCGGGGTAGCGGGAGGGCCGTCTACAATGAGCAGTTCTTC,CASSPRGSGRAVYNEQFF,TRBJ2-1,.,TRBD2,TRBV27
TGTGCCAGCTCAGCCCGGGACAGGGGGTCCAATGAAAAACTGTTTTTT,CASSARDRGSNEKLFF,TRBJ1-4,.,TRBD1,TRBV18
TGTGCCAGCAGTTCAGCCCTTAATTCACCCCTCCACTTT,CASSSALNSPLHF,TRBJ1-6,once,.,TRBV12-3/TRBV12-4
TGTGCCAGCAGTGCGGCAGGGGGTGTTAACACTGAAGCTTTCTTT,CASSAAGGVNTEAFF,TRBJ1-1,once,TRBD1,TRBV27
TGTGCCAGCAGATACAGTCTAGCGGGAAAAATGGGGGGCGAGACCCAGTACTTC,CASRYSLAGKMGGETQYF,TRBJ2-5,.,TRBD2,TRBV13
TGCGCCAGCAGCTTGGAGCCGGGGTTCGAGACCCAGTACTTC,CASSLEPGFETQYF,TRBJ2-5,.,.,TRBV5-1
TGCGCCAGCAGCCTTCGACAGGGGGCAGATACGCAGTATTTT,CASSLRQGADTQYF,TRBJ2-3,.,TRBD1,TRBV5-1
TGTGCCAGCAGCTTGAGTCCGACAGCTAAAGAGACCCAGTACTTC,CASSLSPTAKETQYF,TRBJ2-5,.,.,TRBV5-4
TGCGCCAGCAGCTTGAGTTGGGGGCTTAACTATGGCTACACCTTC,CASSLSWGLNYGYTF,TRBJ1-2,.,.,TRBV5-1
TGTGCCAGCAGCGTCGGGACAGGGGGTATGAAGCAGTACTTC,CASSVGTGGMKQYF,TRBJ2-7,few,TRBD1,TRBV5-6
TGTGCCAGCTCACCGACCCAGGGTATGCACAATGAGCAGTTCTTC,CASSPTQGMHNEQFF,TRBJ2-1,.,.,TRBV18
TGTGCCAGCAGTTACGTGGCTAGCGGGTTCACAGATACGCAGTATTTT,CASSYVASGFTDTQYF,TRBJ2-3,.,TRBD2,TRBV6-2/TRBV6-3
TGTGCCAGCAGACCGACGCGGGAGTTAACCTACGAGCAGTACTTC,CASRPTRELTYEQYF,TRBJ2-7,few,TRBD2,TRBV28
TGTGCCAGCAGAGAGGCGGGGAAAGAGACCCAGTACTTC,CASREAGKETQYF,TRBJ2-5,.,.,TRBV28